The clone carrying this T cell receptor beta chain showed up many times. Its antigen remains unidentified. These data are taken from a study of molecular identifiers for immune sequencing clone quantification. Study as a whole: Across replicate runs, RNA obtained from approximately 22,000 or 94,000 naive CD8 cells was divided into five, with four undergoing sequencing. Overall study findings and caveats: In naive cells, clones above 20 RNA copies held under 1% of molecules, whereas in effector cells they held over 98%. Identical barcode-sharing TCR molecules could lead to underestimated sizes for highly expanded clones.

The authors gated naive CD8 T cells as CD8+CD4-CCR7+CD45RA+ for sorting. CDR1 and CDR2 (germline): SEHNR, FQNEAQ (reference sequence). V was shortened by 3 bases and J by 8 bases, with 16 bases between the two germline ends. This CDR3 comprises 15 residues. Each CDR3 protein gets one entry after TCRdb re-called the PCR reads with MiXCR. The table records just over 95,000 distinct CDR3 sequences, roughly 26% of them present only once. This sequence joins TRBV7-9 and TRBJ1-4, with a possible D match to TRBD1 (6 bases). This receptor was identified in a human donor in good health. Some libraries in this study had Jurkat cell RNA spiked in. Sequenced: naive CD8+ T cells from blood, with Jurkat cell RNA spiked in. Noted subset: FACS-sorted CD8+CD4-CCR7+CD45RA+ naive T cells. CDR3 bases: TGTGCCAGCAGCTTTTTTGGACCGGGGGCGGAAAAACTGTTTTTT. Translating it yields CASSFFGPGAEKLFF.